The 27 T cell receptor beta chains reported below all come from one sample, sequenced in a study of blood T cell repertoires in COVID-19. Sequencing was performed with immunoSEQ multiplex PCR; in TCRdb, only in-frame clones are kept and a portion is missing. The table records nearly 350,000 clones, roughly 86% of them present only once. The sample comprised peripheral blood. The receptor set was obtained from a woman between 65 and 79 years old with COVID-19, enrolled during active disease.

CDR3 DNA: TGTGCCAGCAGTAGGGGGGACAGGGGGTTCCAAGAGACCCAGTACTTC. Translation: CASSRGDRGFQETQYF. The genes are TRBV27 and TRBJ2-5; the match to TRBD1 covers 11 bases. The J segment lost 1 base and the V segment lost 5 bases, leaving 6 bases of the junction unmatched. The CDR3 has 16 amino acids. Germline V gives CDR1 MNHEY, CDR2 SMNVEV (reference sequence).

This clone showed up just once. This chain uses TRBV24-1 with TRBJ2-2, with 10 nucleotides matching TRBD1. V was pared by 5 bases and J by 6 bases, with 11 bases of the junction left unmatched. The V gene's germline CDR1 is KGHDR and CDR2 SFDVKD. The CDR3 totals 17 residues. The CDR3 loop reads CATSGPPGQGLPGELFF. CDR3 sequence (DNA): TGTGCCACCAGTGGCCCTCCGGGACAGGGGCTCCCCGGGGAGCTGTTTTTT.

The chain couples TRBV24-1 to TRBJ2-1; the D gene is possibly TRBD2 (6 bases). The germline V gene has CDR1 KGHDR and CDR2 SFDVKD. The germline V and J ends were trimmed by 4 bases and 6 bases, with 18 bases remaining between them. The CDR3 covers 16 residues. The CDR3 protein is CATSDHLGGITNEQFF. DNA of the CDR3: TGTGCCACCAGTGACCACCTCGGGGGAATAACCAATGAGCAGTTCTTC.

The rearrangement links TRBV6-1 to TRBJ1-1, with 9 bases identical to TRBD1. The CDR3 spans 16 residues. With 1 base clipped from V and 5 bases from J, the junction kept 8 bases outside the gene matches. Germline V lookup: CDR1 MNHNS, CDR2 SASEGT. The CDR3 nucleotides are TGTGCCAGCAGTGAAGACCGCGGACAGGGGAGGACTGAAGCTTTCTTT. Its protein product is CASSEDRGQGRTEAFF.

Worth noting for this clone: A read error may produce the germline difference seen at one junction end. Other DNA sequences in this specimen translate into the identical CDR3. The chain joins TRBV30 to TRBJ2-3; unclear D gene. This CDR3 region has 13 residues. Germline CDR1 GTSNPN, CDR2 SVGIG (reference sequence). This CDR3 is CAWSSRRADTQYF. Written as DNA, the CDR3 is TGTGCCTGGAGTAGCAGGCGAGCAGATACGCAATATTTT.

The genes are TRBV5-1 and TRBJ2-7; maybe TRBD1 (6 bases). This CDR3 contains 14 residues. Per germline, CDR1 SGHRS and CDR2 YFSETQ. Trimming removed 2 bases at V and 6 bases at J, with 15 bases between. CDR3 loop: CASSFQSTGGEQYF. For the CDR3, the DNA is TGCGCCAGCAGCTTCCAATCGACAGGCGGCGAGCAGTACTTC. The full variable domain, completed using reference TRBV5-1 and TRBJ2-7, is KAGVTQTPRYLIKTRGQQVTLSCSPISGHRSVSWYQQTPGQGLQFLFEYFSETQRNKGNFPGRFSGRQFSNSRSEMNVSTLELGDSALYLCASSFQSTGGEQYFGPGTRLTVT.

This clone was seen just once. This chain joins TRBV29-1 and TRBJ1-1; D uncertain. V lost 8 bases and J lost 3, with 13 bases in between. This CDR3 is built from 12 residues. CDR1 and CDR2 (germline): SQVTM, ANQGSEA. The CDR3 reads CSIPAPDTEAFF. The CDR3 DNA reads TGCAGCATCCCCGCCCCGGACACTGAAGCTTTCTTT.

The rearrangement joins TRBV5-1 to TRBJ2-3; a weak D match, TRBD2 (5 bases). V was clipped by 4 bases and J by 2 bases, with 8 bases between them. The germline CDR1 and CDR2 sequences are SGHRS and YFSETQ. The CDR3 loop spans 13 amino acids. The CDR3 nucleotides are TGCGCCAGCAGCCCCGGGGACACAGATACGCAGTATTTT. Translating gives CASSPGDTDTQYF.

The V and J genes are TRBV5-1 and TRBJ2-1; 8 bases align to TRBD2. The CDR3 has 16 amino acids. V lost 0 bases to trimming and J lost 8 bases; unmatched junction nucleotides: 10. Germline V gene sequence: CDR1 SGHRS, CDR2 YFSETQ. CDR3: CASSLGRGGDGDEQFF. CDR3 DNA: TGCGCCAGCAGCTTGGGTCGGGGGGGTGATGGCGATGAGCAGTTCTTC.

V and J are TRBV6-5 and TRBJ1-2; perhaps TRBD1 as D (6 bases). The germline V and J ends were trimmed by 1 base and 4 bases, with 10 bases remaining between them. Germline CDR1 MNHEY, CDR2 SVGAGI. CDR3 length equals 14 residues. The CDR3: CASSYLQGSYGYTF. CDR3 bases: TGTGCCAGCAGTTACTTACAGGGAAGCTATGGCTACACCTTC.

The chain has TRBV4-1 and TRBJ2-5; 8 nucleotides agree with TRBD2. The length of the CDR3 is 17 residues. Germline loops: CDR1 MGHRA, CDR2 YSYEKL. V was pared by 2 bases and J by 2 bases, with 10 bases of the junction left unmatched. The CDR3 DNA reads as TGCGCCAGCAGCCAATCCCTTAGCGGGGAAAAACAAGAGACCCAGTACTTC. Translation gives CASSQSLSGEKQETQYF.

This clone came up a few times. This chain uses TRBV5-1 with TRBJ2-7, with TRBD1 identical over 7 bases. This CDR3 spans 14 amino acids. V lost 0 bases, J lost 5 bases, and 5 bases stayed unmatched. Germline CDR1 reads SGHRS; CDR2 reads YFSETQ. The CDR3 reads CASSLVAGGNEQYF. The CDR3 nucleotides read TGCGCCAGCAGCTTGGTAGCAGGGGGTAACGAGCAGTACTTC.

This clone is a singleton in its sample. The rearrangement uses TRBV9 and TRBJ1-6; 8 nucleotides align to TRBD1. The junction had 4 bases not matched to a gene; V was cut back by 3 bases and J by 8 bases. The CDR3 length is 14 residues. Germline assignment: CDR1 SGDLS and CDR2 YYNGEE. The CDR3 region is CASSAGQGDSPLHF. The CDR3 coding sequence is TGTGCCAGCAGCGCAGGACAGGGTGATTCACCCCTCCACTTT.

The CDR3 sequence is CSVEGSSGGVDTQYF. CDR3 DNA: TGCAGCGTTGAAGGATCTAGCGGGGGGGTAGATACGCAGTATTTT. The chain uses TRBV29-1 and TRBJ2-3, with TRBD2 matching over 12 bases. Germline V lookup: CDR1 SQVTM, CDR2 ANQGSEA. V lost 1 base and J lost 5; bases outside the gene matches: 4. This CDR3 is built from 15 residues.

Written as DNA, the CDR3 is TGCGCCAGCAGCTTGGGGCAGGTGAACACTGAAGCTTTCTTT. Its translation: CASSLGQVNTEAFF. This rearrangement joins TRBV5-1 to TRBJ1-1, with unresolved D. The CDR3 extends over 14 amino acids. CDR1 SGHRS and CDR2 YFSETQ come from the germline V gene. V lost 0 bases and J 0 bases, leaving 6 bases between the germline ends.

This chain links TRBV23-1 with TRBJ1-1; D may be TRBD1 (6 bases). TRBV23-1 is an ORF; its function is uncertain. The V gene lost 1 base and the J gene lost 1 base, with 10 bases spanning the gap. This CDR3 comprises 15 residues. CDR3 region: CASSQFARGNTEAFF. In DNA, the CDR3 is TGCGCCAGCAGTCAATTCGCCAGGGGGAACACTGAAGCTTTCTTT.

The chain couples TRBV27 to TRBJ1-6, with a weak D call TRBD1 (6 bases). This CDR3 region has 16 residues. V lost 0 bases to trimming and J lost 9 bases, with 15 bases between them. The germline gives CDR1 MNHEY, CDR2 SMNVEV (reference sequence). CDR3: CASSLSGAGVGSPLHF. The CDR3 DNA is TGTGCCAGCAGTTTATCGGGGGCAGGGGTAGGTTCACCCCTCCACTTT.

In DNA form, the CDR3 reads TGTGCCAGCATAGGGGGAAACTCCTACAATGAGCAGTTCTTC. Translated, it gives CASIGGNSYNEQFF. The J gene is TRBJ2-1, the V gene TRBV28; D perhaps matches TRBD1 (6 bases). V shed 7 bases and J shed 0 bases, with 10 bases lying between them. The CDR3 consists of 14 residues. Germline CDR1 MDHEN, CDR2 SYDVKM.

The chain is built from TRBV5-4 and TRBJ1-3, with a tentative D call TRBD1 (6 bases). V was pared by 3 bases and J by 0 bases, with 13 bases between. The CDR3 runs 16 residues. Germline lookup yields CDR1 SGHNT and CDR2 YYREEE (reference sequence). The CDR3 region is CASSWGGGPSGNTIYF. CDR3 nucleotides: TGTGCCAGCAGCTGGGGAGGGGGTCCCTCTGGAAACACCATATATTTT.

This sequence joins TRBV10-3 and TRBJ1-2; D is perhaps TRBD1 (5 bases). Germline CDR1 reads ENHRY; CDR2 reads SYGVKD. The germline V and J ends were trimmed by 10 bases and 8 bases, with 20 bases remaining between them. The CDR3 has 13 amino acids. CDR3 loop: CATQVGPGEGYTF. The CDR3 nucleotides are TGTGCCACCCAAGTGGGGCCTGGCGAGGGCTACACCTTC.

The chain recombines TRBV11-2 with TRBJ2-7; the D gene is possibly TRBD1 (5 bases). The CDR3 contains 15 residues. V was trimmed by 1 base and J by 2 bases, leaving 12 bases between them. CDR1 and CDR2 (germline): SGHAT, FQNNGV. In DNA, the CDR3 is TGTGCCAGCAGCTTAGCAAGGGGCCCAACCTACGAGCAGTACTTC. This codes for CASSLARGPTYEQYF.

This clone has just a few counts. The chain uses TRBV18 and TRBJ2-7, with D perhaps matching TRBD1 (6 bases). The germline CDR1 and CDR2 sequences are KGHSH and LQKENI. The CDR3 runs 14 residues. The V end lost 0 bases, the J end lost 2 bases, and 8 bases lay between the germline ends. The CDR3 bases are TGTGCCAGCTCACCACCAGGGGGACCCTACGAGCAGTACTTC. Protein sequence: CASSPPGGPYEQYF.

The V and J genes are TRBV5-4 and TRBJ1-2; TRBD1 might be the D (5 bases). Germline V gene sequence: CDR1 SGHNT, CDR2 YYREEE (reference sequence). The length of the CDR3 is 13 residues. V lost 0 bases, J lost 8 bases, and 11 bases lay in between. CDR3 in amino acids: CASSLAGGLGYTF. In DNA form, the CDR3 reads TGTGCCAGCAGCTTGGCCGGGGGACTGGGCTACACCTTC. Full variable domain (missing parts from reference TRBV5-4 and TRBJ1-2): ETGVTQSPTHLIKTRGQQVTLRCSSQSGHNTVSWYQQALGQGPQFIFQYYREEENGRGNFPPRFSGLQFPNYSSELNVNALELDDSALYLCASSLAGGLGYTFGSGTRLTVV.

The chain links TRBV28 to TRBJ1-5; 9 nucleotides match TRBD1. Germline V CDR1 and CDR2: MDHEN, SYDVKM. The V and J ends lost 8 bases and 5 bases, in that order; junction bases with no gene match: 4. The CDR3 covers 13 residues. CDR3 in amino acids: CASPGTGYQPQHF. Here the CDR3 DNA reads TGTGCCAGCCCCGGGACAGGGTATCAGCCCCAGCATTTT.

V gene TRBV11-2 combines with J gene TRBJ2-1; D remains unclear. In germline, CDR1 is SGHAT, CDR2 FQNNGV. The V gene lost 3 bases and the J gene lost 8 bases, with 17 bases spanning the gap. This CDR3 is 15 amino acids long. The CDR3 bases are TGTGCCAGCAGCTTTGGGCCCCCTACTCGTGATGAGCAGTTCTTC. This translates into CASSFGPPTRDEQFF.

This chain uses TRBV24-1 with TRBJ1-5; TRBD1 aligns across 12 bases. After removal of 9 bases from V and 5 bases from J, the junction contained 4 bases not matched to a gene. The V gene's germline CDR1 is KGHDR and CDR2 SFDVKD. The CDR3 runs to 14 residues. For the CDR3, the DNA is TGTGCCACCCCGGGACAGGGGGCGGATCAGCCCCAGCATTTT. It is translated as CATPGQGADQPQHF.

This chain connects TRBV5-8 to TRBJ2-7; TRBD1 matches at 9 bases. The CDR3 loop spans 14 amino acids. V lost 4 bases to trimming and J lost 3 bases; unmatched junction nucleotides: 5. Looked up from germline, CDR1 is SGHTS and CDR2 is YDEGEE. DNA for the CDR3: TGTGCCAGCAGCCCCCCGGGACAGGGCTACGAGCAGTACTTC. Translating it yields CASSPPGQGYEQYF. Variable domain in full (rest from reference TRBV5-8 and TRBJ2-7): EAGVTQSPTHLIKTRGQQATLRCSPISGHTSVYWYQQALGLGLQFLLWYDEGEERNRGNFPPRFSGRQFPNYSSELNVNALELEDSALYLCASSPPGQGYEQYFGPGTRLTVT.